The 7 T cell receptor beta chains presented below share a single source sample, sequenced in a study of blood T cell repertoires in COVID-19. Generated by immunoSEQ multiplex PCR, the TCRdb table keeps only in-frame clones and is missing some. The profile shows 310,000 or so clones, around 86% of them singletons. Sequencing input: peripheral blood. These receptors came from a man aged 50-59 years with active or convalescent COVID-19.

This clone was picked up a small number of times. The chain couples TRBV5-6 to TRBJ2-1; 7 nucleotides agree with TRBD1. The CDR3 is made up of 15 amino acids. Germline values: CDR1 SGHDT, CDR2 YYEEEE. Trimming took 3 bases from V and 6 from J; bases not matched to a gene: 9. CDR3 sequence (DNA): TGTGCCAGCAGCTGGGGACAGAAGGTTGTCAATGAGCAGTTCTTC. Encoded protein: CASSWGQKVVNEQFF.

The chain joins TRBV24-1 to TRBJ2-7; 11 positions agree with TRBD2. This CDR3 region has 17 residues. J was trimmed by 0 bases and V by 2 bases; bases with no gene match: 5. Germline CDR1 is KGHDR and CDR2 is SFDVKD. CDR3 nucleotides: TGTGCCACCAGTGATTCCGGACTAGCGGGCAGCTCCTACGAGCAGTACTTC. Translation: CATSDSGLAGSSYEQYF.

The CDR3 protein is CASSQGTGSEAFF. The CDR3, as DNA: TGTGCCAGCAGCCAAGGGACAGGCTCTGAAGCTTTCTTT. The rearrangement links TRBV4-2 to TRBJ1-1, with TRBD1 identical over 7 bases. The V gene end was trimmed by 1 base and the J gene end by 6 bases; junction bases not matched to a gene: 2. CDR1 and CDR2 from the germline V gene are LGHNA and YNFKEQ. The CDR3 has 13 residues.

The V call is TRBV10-3, the J call TRBJ1-6, with D unresolved. This CDR3 region has 15 residues. V was clipped by 0 bases and J by 5 bases, with 8 bases between them. Germline V lookup: CDR1 ENHRY, CDR2 SYGVKD. The CDR3 is CAISESGGDNSPLHF. The CDR3 nucleotides are TGTGCCATCAGTGAGTCGGGCGGGGATAATTCACCCCTCCACTTT.

The chain combines TRBV5-1 with TRBJ2-5; possibly TRBD2 for D (7 bases). Per the germline V gene, CDR1 is SGHRS and CDR2 is YFSETQ. This CDR3 has 15 residues. V was trimmed by 4 bases and J by 1 base, leaving 14 bases between them. The DNA for the CDR3 is TGCGCCAGCAGCCCCTTCGGGGGGCCCCAAGAGACCCAGTACTTC. Translated, it gives CASSPFGGPQETQYF.

The chain uses TRBV2 and TRBJ2-7; 7 bases line up with TRBD1. CDR3 length: 13 residues. Germline V gene sequence: CDR1 SNHLY, CDR2 FYNNEI. V shed 10 bases, J shed 5 bases, and the junction held 11 bases outside the gene matches. The CDR3 DNA is TGTGCCACTAATGGACAGGCTCGGGACGAGCAGTACTTC. It yields the protein CATNGQARDEQYF.

Regarding this clone: This may come from a read error, since a much larger clone is one base off. The genes are TRBV7-8 and TRBJ2-1; D unresolved. Germline V gene sequence: CDR1 SGHVS, CDR2 FQNEAQ. Trimming removed 6 bases at V and 5 bases at J, with 5 bases between. The CDR3 is 11 amino acids. The CDR3 DNA reads as TGTGCCAGCAGTCAAAACAATGAGCAGTTCTTC. This gives the protein CASSQNNEQFF.